This is a list of T cell receptor beta chains from one sample in a study of blood T cell repertoires in COVID-19. The protocol was immunoSEQ multiplex PCR, while the TCRdb copy is restricted to in-frame clones and leaves out a portion. The sample lists some 150,000 clones; about 89% were seen once. The sequenced sample was peripheral blood. The source is a man aged 45-65 years with acute or convalescent COVID-19. CDR3s include the opening cysteine and the closing phenylalanine or tryptophan. Fields, in order: J gene, clone size, V gene, D gene, CDR3 protein, CDR3 DNA. The D gene is left open where the match is weak. Expanded clones get a size class; other rows say once, few or many, or leave the size out.

>TRBJ2-2|.|TRBV4-1|.
CASRIHTGTGELFF
TGCGCCAGCCGAATCCACACGGGCACCGGGGAGCTGTTTTTT
>TRBJ2-7|.|TRBV5-4|.
CASSLGTDRYEQYF
TGTGCCAGCAGCTTGGGGACAGACCGCTACGAGCAGTACTTC
>TRBJ2-2|.|TRBV7-3|.
CASSSLLSGELFF
TGTGCCAGCAGCTCCCTACTTTCCGGGGAGCTGTTTTTT
>TRBJ1-5|.|TRBV6-5|.
CASSLGQTSNQPQHF
TGTGCCAGCAGTTTAGGACAGACTAGCAATCAGCCCCAGCATTTT
>TRBJ2-3|.|TRBV27|TRBD2
CASSLNPRTSRDTQYF
TGTGCCAGCAGTTTAAACCCTCGGACTAGCCGGGATACGCAGTATTTT
>TRBJ1-2|.|TRBV30|.
CAWSVRGYYGYTF
TGTGCCTGGAGTGTACGGGGTTACTATGGCTACACCTTC
>TRBJ2-1|.|TRBV6-5|.
CASRDRAEGEQFF
TGTGCCAGCAGGGACCGGGCTGAGGGTGAGCAGTTCTTC
>TRBJ1-5|.|TRBV3-1/TRBV3-2|TRBD1
CASSQGQLQPQHF
TGTGCCAGCAGCCAGGGACAGCTTCAGCCCCAGCATTTT
>TRBJ2-1|.|TRBV7-9|TRBD2
CASSFSSGSKDEQFF
TGTGCCAGCAGCTTCTCTAGCGGGAGTAAGGATGAGCAGTTCTTC
>TRBJ2-2|.|TRBV3-1/TRBV3-2|.
CASSPTRTNTGELFF
TGTGCCAGCAGCCCGACGAGGACGAACACCGGGGAGCTGTTTTTT
>TRBJ1-1|once|TRBV13|.
CASSSPGAEAFF
TGTGCCAGCAGCTCCCCAGGGGCTGAAGCTTTCTTT
>TRBJ1-4|.|TRBV11-2|TRBD1
CASSLVGTVNEKLFF
TGTGCCAGCAGCTTAGTGGGGACAGTTAATGAAAAACTGTTTTTT
>TRBJ2-6|.|TRBV4-2|TRBD2
CASSQERGRTGANVLTF
TGTGCCAGCAGCCAAGAGCGGGGGAGGACTGGGGCCAACGTCCTGACTTTC
>TRBJ2-3|.|TRBV7-2|TRBD2
CASSLSGRASTDTQYF
TGTGCCAGCAGCTTGAGCGGGAGGGCTAGCACAGATACGCAGTATTTT
>TRBJ2-7|.|TRBV28|TRBD1
CASSPGTAYYEQYF
TGTGCCAGCAGTCCCGGGACAGCCTACTACGAGCAGTACTTC
>TRBJ2-4|.|TRBV4-1|TRBD1
CASSQPSEGGLLAKNIQYF
TGCGCCAGCAGCCAACCCAGCGAAGGGGGCCTTCTAGCCAAAAACATTCAGTACTTC
>TRBJ1-2|.|TRBV7-9|.
CASSLAQGGYTF
TGTGCCAGCAGCTTAGCGCAGGGCGGCTACACCTTC
>TRBJ1-4|.|TRBV4-3|.
CASSQQQGYSEKLFF
TGCGCCAGCAGCCAACAACAGGGATATTCTGAAAAACTGTTTTTT
>TRBJ1-6|.|TRBV2|.
CASQSSQVYNSPLHF
TGTGCCAGCCAATCGTCGCAGGTTTATAATTCACCCCTCCACTTT
>TRBJ2-1|.|TRBV29-1|TRBD2
CSVEDRLAGSYNEQFF
TGCAGCGTTGAAGATCGTTTAGCGGGATCCTACAATGAGCAGTTCTTC
>TRBJ2-7|.|TRBV30|.
CAWKRTGTYEQYF
TGTGCCTGGAAAAGGACGGGAACCTACGAGCAGTACTTC
>TRBJ1-2|.|TRBV3-1/TRBV3-2|TRBD1
CASSQRHGTGSGYTF
TGTGCCAGCAGCCAACGACATGGGACAGGGTCTGGCTACACCTTC
>TRBJ2-2|.|TRBV6-2/TRBV6-3|.
CASSITTSTGELFF
TGTGCCAGCAGTATTACCACGAGCACCGGGGAGCTGTTTTTT
>TRBJ2-2|.|TRBV5-1|TRBD2
CASNGGTANTGELFF
TGCGCCAGCAACGGGGGGACCGCGAACACCGGGGAGCTGTTTTTT
>TRBJ1-1|once|TRBV2|TRBD1
CATGQGNTEAFF
TGTGCCACCGGACAGGGGAACACTGAAGCTTTCTTT
>TRBJ2-5|.|TRBV2|.
CATRQAETQYF
TGTGCCACCCGACAGGCAGAGACCCAGTACTTC
>TRBJ2-2|.|TRBV12-3/TRBV12-4|.
CASSLQARELFF
TGTGCCAGCAGTTTACAGGCCCGGGAGCTGTTTTTT
>TRBJ1-6|.|TRBV6-5|.
CASSYLPNNSPLHF
TGTGCCAGCAGTTACCTACCGAATAATTCACCCCTCCACTTT
>TRBJ1-2|.|TRBV20-1|.
CSASHGIDGYTF
TGCAGTGCTAGTCACGGGATCGATGGCTACACCTTC
>TRBJ2-7|.|TRBV20-1|TRBD2
CSASRLAGAREQYF
TGCAGTGCTAGTCGGCTAGCGGGAGCCCGCGAGCAGTACTTC
>TRBJ2-1|.|TRBV24-1|.
CATSDAYRVNEQFF
TGTGCCACCAGTGATGCATACAGGGTCAATGAGCAGTTCTTC
>TRBJ1-3|.|TRBV21-1|.
CASSKESDKASGNTIYF
TGTGCCAGCAGCAAAGAGTCGGACAAAGCCTCTGGAAACACCATATATTTT
>TRBJ1-6|.|TRBV6-5|TRBD1
CASSRLGTADSPLHF
TGTGCCAGCAGTCGACTCGGGACAGCCGATTCACCCCTCCACTTT
>TRBJ1-2|.|TRBV19|.
CASSLARNNYGYTF
TGTGCCAGTAGTTTGGCCCGTAATAACTATGGCTACACCTTC
>TRBJ2-2|.|TRBV15|.
CATSTNTKNTGELFF
TGTGCCACCAGCACAAACACGAAGAACACCGGGGAGCTGTTTTTT
>TRBJ1-2|.|TRBV12-3/TRBV12-4|TRBD1
CASSRRTGEGYTF
TGTGCCAGCAGCCGTCGGACAGGAGAAGGCTACACCTTC
>TRBJ1-2|.|TRBV5-1|TRBD1
CASSLGQGNYGYTF
TGCGCCAGCAGCCTGGGACAGGGGAACTATGGCTACACCTTC
>TRBJ2-7|.|TRBV27|.
CASSTRTGSFSYEQYF
TGTGCCAGCAGTACAAGGACGGGGAGCTTCTCCTACGAGCAGTACTTC
>TRBJ2-1|.|TRBV27|TRBD2
CASSLSPSGKQFF
TGTGCCAGCAGTTTATCCCCTAGCGGCAAGCAGTTCTTC
>TRBJ1-2|.|TRBV6-5|TRBD1
CASRRTGSVSYGYTF
TGTGCCAGCAGAAGGACAGGGTCGGTAAGCTATGGCTACACCTTC
>TRBJ1-4|.|TRBV6-5|.
CASSKFPHAEKLFF
TGTGCCAGCAGTAAATTCCCACATGCCGAAAAACTGTTTTTT
>TRBJ1-2|once|TRBV27|TRBD1
CASSPSGTVPYGYTF
TGTGCCAGCAGCCCATCCGGGACAGTGCCCTATGGCTACACCTTC
>TRBJ1-1|.|TRBV6-5|.
CASSSERGTTEAFF
TGTGCCAGCAGTTCCGAAAGGGGTACCACTGAAGCTTTCTTT
>TRBJ1-1|.|TRBV29-1|.
CSVHIMNTEAFF
TGCAGCGTACATATCATGAACACTGAAGCTTTCTTT
>TRBJ1-3|.|TRBV2|TRBD1
CASSVTGGSISGNTIYF
TGTGCCAGCAGTGTTACAGGGGGCTCAATCTCTGGAAACACCATATATTTT
>TRBJ1-2|.|TRBV7-2|.
CASSPLVGGTNYGYTF
TGTGCCAGCAGCCCCTTGGTTGGAGGAACTAACTATGGCTACACCTTC
>TRBJ2-2|.|TRBV28|.
CASSLLSGGLTGALGGELFF
TGTGCCAGCAGTTTACTCTCTGGGGGATTGACGGGAGCTTTAGGCGGGGAGCTGTTTTTT
>TRBJ2-7|few|TRBV9|.
CASSVGTGSEQYF
TGTGCCAGCAGCGTCGGAACAGGGAGCGAGCAGTACTTC
>TRBJ2-3|.|TRBV5-4|TRBD2
CASSPTSGDTDTQYF
TGTGCCAGCAGCCCTACTAGCGGGGACACAGATACGCAGTATTTT
>TRBJ1-5|.|TRBV18|TRBD1
CASSPDRAQPQHF
TGTGCCAGCTCACCAGACAGGGCTCAGCCCCAGCATTTT
>TRBJ1-2|.|TRBV9|.
CASSVAGSHSQGNGYTF
TGTGCCAGCAGCGTAGCAGGGTCCCATTCCCAGGGCAATGGCTACACCTTC